This entry is about one T cell receptor (beta chain). Germline assignment: CDR1 GTSNPN and CDR2 SVGIG (reference sequence). The V and J ends lost 1 base and 8 bases respectively, with 15 bases between them. This CDR3 has 14 amino acids. PCR primers comprised 60 Vbeta and 13 Jbeta primers. Clones were read by immunoSEQ multiplex PCR, and TCRdb kept only the in-frame ones, dropping some. The table records 150,000 to 200,000 clones, about 90% of them present only once. This sample was included in a study of cytomegalovirus exposure and HLA in healthy donors. The specimen was PBMCs. The clonotype was recovered from a boy aged 2 to 10 in good health and CMV-seronegative. The gene calls are TRBV30 and TRBJ1-5; D is perhaps TRBD1 (6 bases). CDR3 nucleotide sequence: TGTGCCTGGAGTGCACAGGGTGGCGGAGAGCCCCAGCATTTT. Its translation: CAWSAQGGGEPQHF. The variable domain in full, with the rest retrieved from reference TRBV30 and TRBJ1-5, is SQTIHQWPATLVQPVGSPLSLECTVEGTSNPNLYWYRQAAGRGLQLLFYSVGIGQISSEVPQNLSASRPQDRQFILSSKKLLLSDSGFYLCAWSAQGGGEPQHFGDGTRLSIL.